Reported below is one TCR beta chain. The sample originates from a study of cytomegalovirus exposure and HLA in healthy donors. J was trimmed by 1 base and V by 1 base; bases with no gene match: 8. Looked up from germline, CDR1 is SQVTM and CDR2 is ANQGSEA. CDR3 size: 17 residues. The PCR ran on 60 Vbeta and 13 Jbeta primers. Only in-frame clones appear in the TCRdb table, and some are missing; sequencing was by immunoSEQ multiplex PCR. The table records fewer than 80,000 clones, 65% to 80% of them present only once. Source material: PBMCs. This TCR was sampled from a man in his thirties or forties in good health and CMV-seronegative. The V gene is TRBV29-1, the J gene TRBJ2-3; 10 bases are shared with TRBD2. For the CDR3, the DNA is TGCAGCGTTGAAGGTTGGCAAGCGGGAGGGGGCACAGATACGCAGTATTTT. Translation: CSVEGWQAGGGTDTQYF.